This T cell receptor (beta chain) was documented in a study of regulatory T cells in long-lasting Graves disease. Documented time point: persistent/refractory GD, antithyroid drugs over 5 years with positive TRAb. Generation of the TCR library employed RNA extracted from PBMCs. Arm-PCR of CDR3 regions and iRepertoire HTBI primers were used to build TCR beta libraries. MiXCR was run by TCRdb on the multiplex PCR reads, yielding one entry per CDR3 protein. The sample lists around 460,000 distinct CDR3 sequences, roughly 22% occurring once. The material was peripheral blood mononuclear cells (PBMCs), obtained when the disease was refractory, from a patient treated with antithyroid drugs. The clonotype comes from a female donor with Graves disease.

The CDR3 region has the DNA TGTGCCAGCAGTACGCGGGATGTGGCTGGAAACACCATATATTTT. This encodes CASSTRDVAGNTIYF. The gene calls are TRBV6-1 and TRBJ1-3, with D uncertain. With 5 bases removed from V and 2 bases from J, the gap between germline ends came to 13 bases. The length of the CDR3 is 15 residues. Germline loops: CDR1 MNHNS, CDR2 SASEGT.